Listed here are 22 T cell receptor beta chains from one sample, sequenced in a study of T cells after yellow fever vaccination. MiXCR was run by TCRdb on the 5' RACE reads, yielding one entry per CDR3 protein. The sample contains under 200,000 distinct CDR3 sequences, approximately 6.8% of which appear only once. Sample: CD4+ T cells sorted from PBMCs, taken about 5 days after the first yellow fever vaccination. The receptors derive from a man younger than 30 who received the YFV17D yellow fever vaccine.

Of note for this clonotype: A much larger clone is a single base away; this may be a read error. This chain uses TRBV28 with TRBJ2-7; perhaps D is TRBD1 or TRBD2 (5 bases each). Germline assignment: CDR1 MDHEN and CDR2 SYDVKM. Trimming removed 6 bases at V and 6 bases at J, with 21 bases between. The CDR3 sequence is 15 residues long. The CDR3 is CASSPAGDRPREQYF. The CDR3 DNA reads as TGTGCCAGCAGCCCGGCCGGGGACCGACCCCGCGAGCAGTACTTC.

This clonotype was observed many times. This sequence joins TRBV2 and TRBJ2-4; 9 bases map to TRBD1. With 7 bases clipped from V and 8 bases from J, the junction kept 6 bases outside the gene matches. The germline V gene encodes CDR1 SNHLY and CDR2 FYNNEI. The length of the CDR3 is 13 residues. CDR3 sequence: CASNLDRGDIQYF. The CDR3 region has the DNA TGTGCCAGCAACCTGGACAGGGGTGACATTCAGTACTTC.

This clonotype was seen at least ten times. V and J are TRBV19 and TRBJ1-1; 7 nucleotides agree with TRBD1. Germline loops: CDR1 LNHDA, CDR2 SQIVND (reference sequence). After removal of 4 bases from V and 4 bases from J, the junction contained 9 bases not matched to a gene. The CDR3 spans 15 residues. This CDR3 reads CASSTRDSRTTEAFF. The CDR3 region has the DNA TGTGCCAGTAGTACTCGGGACAGTCGGACCACTGAAGCTTTCTTT.

This clonotype was seen a few times. The chain has TRBV7-2 and TRBJ2-3; D possibly corresponds to TRBD2 (6 bases). The CDR3 runs 14 residues. The V gene's germline CDR1 is SGHTA and CDR2 FQGNSA. The V gene lost 8 bases and the J gene lost 2 bases, with 14 bases spanning the gap. The CDR3 DNA reads TGTGCCAGCGGGCGGGACGGACCCACAGATACGCAGTATTTT. It translates to CASGRDGPTDTQYF.

This clonotype showed up just a few times. The gene calls are TRBV7-2 and TRBJ2-5, with 8 bases identical to TRBD1. Per germline, CDR1 SGHTA and CDR2 FQGNSA. There are 15 residues in the CDR3. Losses at the gene ends were 2 bases for V and 4 bases for J; bases not matched to a gene: 6. The CDR3 loop is CASSLLGQGAETQYF. The CDR3 region has the DNA TGTGCCAGCAGCTTATTAGGGCAGGGGGCAGAGACCCAGTACTTC.

In this sample, this clonotype turned up many times. The chain has TRBV5-1 and TRBJ2-2; D is uncertain. The CDR3 covers 15 residues. Germline assignment: CDR1 SGHRS and CDR2 YFSETQ. V was clipped by 0 bases and J by 5 bases, with 11 bases between them. CDR3 sequence: CASSLAAPETGELFF. Written as DNA, the CDR3 is TGCGCCAGCAGCTTGGCGGCACCGGAAACCGGGGAGCTGTTTTTT.

CDR3 sequence reads: CASIGGDEQFF. In DNA, the CDR3 is TGTGCCAGCATCGGTGGGGATGAGCAGTTCTTC. The J gene is TRBJ2-1, the V gene TRBV5-4; no clear D gene. Trimming removed 6 bases from V and 8 bases from J, with 9 bases in between. CDR1 is SGHNT, CDR2 YYREEE, per germline (reference sequence). The CDR3 spans 11 residues.

In its sample, this clonotype was seen many times. V gene TRBV27 combines with J gene TRBJ2-2; a weak D match, TRBD1 (6 bases). CDR1 is MNHEY, CDR2 SMNVEV, per germline (reference sequence). The CDR3 sequence is 15 residues long. Trimming removed 7 bases at V and 2 bases at J, with 14 bases between. The CDR3 is CASTPQGHNTGELFF. The CDR3 DNA sequence: TGTGCCAGCACCCCTCAGGGACACAACACCGGGGAGCTGTTTTTT.

A note on this clonotype: This may be a read error, as it is one base from a much larger clone. V and J are TRBV15 and TRBJ2-2, with D perhaps matching TRBD2 (5 bases). There are 15 residues in the CDR3. The germline V gene encodes CDR1 LNHNV and CDR2 YYDKDF (reference sequence). Trimming shortened V by 8 bases and J by 6 bases, and 19 bases separated the two germline ends. This chain's CDR3 is CATAVTRSSSGELFF. CDR3 nucleotide sequence: TGTGCCACCGCAGTCACTAGAAGCTCCTCCGGGGAGCTGTTTTTT.

This clonotype was observed a few times. This chain uses TRBV7-2 with TRBJ2-3; D gene uncertain. The CDR3 sequence is 13 residues long. V was cut by 7 bases and J by 5 bases, with 13 bases left in between. Germline V gene sequence: CDR1 SGHTA, CDR2 FQGNSA. The DNA of the CDR3 is TGTGCCAGCAATCGGGCCCTCGGAGATACGCAGTATTTT. This codes for CASNRALGDTQYF.

This clonotype was detected a few times. The chain uses TRBV20-1 and TRBJ2-5, with 8 bases lining up with TRBD2. The CDR3 is 14 amino acids. Germline CDR1 reads DFQATT; CDR2 reads SNEGSKA (reference sequence). V shed 2 bases and J 2 bases; nucleotides not matched to a gene: 4. For the CDR3, the DNA is TGCAGTGCTAGAAAGCGGGGGCTACAAGAGACCCAGTACTTC. Amino acid sequence: CSARKRGLQETQYF.

This clonotype was observed many times. V and J are TRBV7-9 and TRBJ2-5; no clear D gene. Trimming took off 6 bases at V and 5 bases at J, with 13 bases between the two ends. The CDR3 extends over 13 amino acids. Germline V gene data show CDR1 as SEHNR and CDR2 as FQNEAQ (reference sequence). CDR3 residues: CASRPGPSETQYF. The CDR3 nucleotides read TGTGCCAGCAGGCCGGGTCCTAGTGAGACCCAGTACTTC.

The rearrangement links TRBV12-3 or TRBV12-4 to TRBJ1-5; D ambiguous. CDR3 length: 16 amino acids. V lost 3 bases and J lost 3, with 15 bases in between. CDR3 DNA sequence: TGTGCCAGCAGTTTTCTAGGGCCGATCTCCAATCAGCCCCAGCATTTT. This encodes CASSFLGPISNQPQHF.

This clonotype has at least ten counts. The rearrangement uses TRBV3-1 and TRBJ1-5, with a possible D match to TRBD1 (5 bases). Trimming shortened V by 5 bases and J by 2 bases, and 10 bases separated the two germline ends. This CDR3 comprises 14 residues. Germline CDR1 reads LGHDT; CDR2 reads YNNKEL (reference sequence). The CDR3 sequence is CASSLGAGNQPQHF. The CDR3 region has the DNA TGTGCCAGCAGCTTAGGGGCGGGCAATCAGCCCCAGCATTTT.

This clonotype was counted a few times. The chain combines TRBV29-1 with TRBJ1-1; maybe TRBD1 (5 bases). Germline V CDR1 and CDR2: SQVTM, ANQGSEA. This CDR3 has 12 amino acids. Trimming took off 4 bases at V and 4 bases at J, with 10 bases between the two ends. The CDR3 coding sequence is TGCAGCGTTGCTTCGCAGGGCACTGAAGCTTTCTTT. It encodes CSVASQGTEAFF.

Points on this clonotype: With a much larger clone just one base away, this may be a read error. CDR3 in amino acids: CASGYRSNGETQYF. The CDR3 bases are TGTGCCAGCGGTTATAGATCCAACGGAGAGACCCAGTACTTC. The chain uses TRBV6-2 or TRBV6-3 and TRBJ2-5, with D hard to call. Germline CDR1 and CDR2: MNHEY and SVGEGT. The CDR3 loop spans 14 amino acids.

This clonotype was counted at least ten times. CDR3 amino acids: CASSHPKSSYNEQFF. The CDR3 region has the DNA TGCGCCAGCAGCCATCCAAAGAGCTCCTACAATGAGCAGTTCTTC. This chain uses TRBV4-1 with TRBJ2-1; unclear D gene. This CDR3 is built from 15 residues. The V gene lost 3 bases and the J gene lost 0 bases, with 9 bases spanning the gap. Germline values: CDR1 MGHRA, CDR2 YSYEKL.

Points on this clonotype: A much larger clone sits a single nucleotide away, making a read error possible. The chain combines TRBV7-9 with TRBJ1-1, with a tentative D call TRBD1 (5 bases). V gave up 4 bases and J gave up 6 bases, with 6 bases separating them. Germline CDR1 is SEHNR and CDR2 is FQNEAQ (reference sequence). CDR3 size: 11 residues. CDR3 DNA: TGTGCCAGCAGCTCCAGGGCTGAAGCTTTCTTT. As protein: CASSSRAEAFF.

Many counts were recorded for this clonotype. The chain joins TRBV12-3 or TRBV12-4 to TRBJ1-5; possible D gene TRBD1, 5 bases. This CDR3 has 13 amino acids. The ends were cut back, 6 bases at V and 4 bases at J, with 10 bases in the middle. CDR3 sequence: CASSREGNQPQHF. CDR3 nucleotide sequence: TGTGCCAGCAGCCGAGAGGGGAATCAGCCCCAGCATTTT.

Ten or more counts support this clonotype. The chain has TRBV27 and TRBJ2-1; D possibly corresponds to TRBD2 (6 bases). V lost 7 bases and J 5 bases, leaving 12 bases between the germline ends. The CDR3 totals 13 residues. Germline loops: CDR1 MNHEY, CDR2 SMNVEV (reference sequence). The CDR3 protein is CASKGRGDNEQFF. The CDR3 DNA is TGTGCCAGCAAGGGGCGGGGAGACAATGAGCAGTTCTTC.

This clonotype was recorded at least ten times. This chain joins TRBV20-1 and TRBJ1-5, with D unclear. The germline V gene encodes CDR1 DFQATT and CDR2 SNEGSKA (reference sequence). Trimming removed 3 bases at V and 5 bases at J, with 11 bases between. CDR3 size: 13 residues. The CDR3 DNA follows: TGCAGTGCTAGGGTTGCCGGGGATCAGCCCCAGCATTTT. Its protein is CSARVAGDQPQHF.

This clonotype occurred a few times. The chain uses TRBV4-1 and TRBJ2-3; D might be TRBD1 or TRBD2, each matching 5 bases. The CDR3 has 16 residues. Germline lookup yields CDR1 MGHRA and CDR2 YSYEKL. Trimming took 3 bases from V and 0 from J, leaving 13 bases between them. The CDR3 DNA is TGCGCCAGCAGCCAGCCCCCGGGACGGAGCACAGATACGCAGTATTTT. Translating gives CASSQPPGRSTDTQYF.